These T cell receptor beta chains were read from a single sample in a study of blood T cell repertoires in COVID-19. Clones were sequenced by immunoSEQ multiplex PCR, and TCRdb holds only the in-frame ones, with some missing. The table shows approximately 90,000 clones, with over 75% occurring only once. The material sequenced was peripheral blood. These receptors were collected from a man older than 75 with active or convalescent COVID-19. Both conserved end residues are part of each CDR3. A D gene is named only where the DNA matches it firmly. Expanded clones are given a class, and other clones once, few, many or no size at all.

j_gene	v_gene	abundance	d_gene	CDR3nt	CDR3aa
TRBJ2-7	TRBV5-1	NA	NA	TGCGCCAGCAGCCCCACCTCGGGCGAGCAGTACTTC	CASSPTSGEQYF
TRBJ2-2	TRBV7-9	NA	NA	TGTGCCAGCAGCTTAGATCCAGGGGCCTACACCGGGGAGCTGTTTTTT	CASSLDPGAYTGELFF
TRBJ1-6	TRBV5-1	NA	NA	TGCGCCAGCAGCTTGGCGGGTAATTCACCCCTCCACTTT	CASSLAGNSPLHF
TRBJ2-3	TRBV10-3	NA	NA	TGTGCCATCAGCGAAACACCAATAGCGGACGCTAGCACAGATACGCAGTATTTT	CAISETPIADASTDTQYF
TRBJ1-1	TRBV19	NA	TRBD1	TGTGCCAGTATCCGAGGACAGGTCGGATTTGAAGCTTTCTTT	CASIRGQVGFEAFF
TRBJ2-1	TRBV3-1/TRBV3-2	NA	NA	TGTGCCAGCAGCCAATTAGCCGGGGGGCTCAATGAGCAGTTCTTC	CASSQLAGGLNEQFF
TRBJ1-5	TRBV6-5	NA	TRBD1	TGTGCCAGCAGTCGGGACAGGGCTGGCAATCAGCCCCAGCATTTT	CASSRDRAGNQPQHF
TRBJ2-7	TRBV5-1	NA	NA	TGCGCCAGCAGCCAAGGCGCGTGGAGCCCGGCCACAAACTACGAGCAGTACTTC	CASSQGAWSPATNYEQYF
TRBJ1-6	TRBV10-3	NA	NA	TGTGCCATCAGTGTGAATACAGATAATTCACCCCTCCACTTT	CAISVNTDNSPLHF
TRBJ2-5	TRBV3-1/TRBV3-2	NA	NA	TGTGCCAGCAGCCAAGAGGGGCGCGGGGCGGAGACCCAGTACTTC	CASSQEGRGAETQYF
TRBJ2-3	TRBV2	NA	TRBD2	TGTGCCAGCAGCCGGGATAGCGGGGGGAACACAGATACGCAGTATTTT	CASSRDSGGNTDTQYF
TRBJ2-1	TRBV28	NA	TRBD2	TGTGCCAGCAGTTCCCGACTAGCGGGACTTTCCTACAATGAGCAGTTCTTC	CASSSRLAGLSYNEQFF
TRBJ1-2	TRBV5-6	NA	NA	TGTGCCAGCAGCTCCGCGGGGAGGGCAGAAGGCTACACCTTC	CASSSAGRAEGYTF
TRBJ1-1	TRBV5-1	many	NA	TGCGCCAGCAGCTTAGGGACTTCCCCAGGTTACACTGAAGCTTTCTTT	CASSLGTSPGYTEAFF
TRBJ2-3	TRBV7-8	NA	TRBD2	TGTGCCAGCAGCTTCGGGGGGGCTAGCGGGGCCACTAGCACAGATACGCAGTATTTT	CASSFGGASGATSTDTQYF
TRBJ2-2	TRBV19	many	TRBD1	TGTGCCAGTATCCGGACAGGGGATTACGGGGAGCTGTTTTTT	CASIRTGDYGELFF
TRBJ1-1	TRBV4-1	NA	NA	TGCGCCAGCAGCCACCGCGCACAGGGAGGGACTGAAGCTTTCTTT	CASSHRAQGGTEAFF
TRBJ2-1	TRBV2	many	NA	TGTGCCAGCCGGAGAGGAACCGACTCCTACAATGAGCAGTTCTTC	CASRRGTDSYNEQFF
TRBJ1-1	TRBV6-5	NA	NA	TGTGCCAGCACTACCTCGGTAGGGGTAGGCACTGAAGCTTTCTTT	CASTTSVGVGTEAFF
TRBJ1-3	TRBV7-9	NA	NA	TGTGCCAGCAGCCCCCCTGCGGCCGCTGGAAACACCATATATTTT	CASSPPAAAGNTIYF
TRBJ1-3	TRBV9	NA	NA	TGTGCCAGCAGCGTGACGGGTGCGCCTGGAAACACCATATATTTT	CASSVTGAPGNTIYF
TRBJ2-1	TRBV27	NA	NA	TGTGCCAGCAGTCAGGGACTTCTAGCCGAGCAGTTCTTC	CASSQGLLAEQFF
TRBJ2-2	TRBV27	NA	NA	TGTGCCAGCAGTTTAGGGGGGACCACCGGGGAGCTGTTTTTT	CASSLGGTTGELFF
TRBJ2-1	TRBV5-5	few	TRBD2	TGTGCCAGCAGCTTACGTGGAGGACTAGCCACGGATGAGCAGTTCTTC	CASSLRGGLATDEQFF
TRBJ2-6	TRBV27	NA	NA	TGTGCCAGCAGTTTAAACCCGACAGCTGGGGCCAACGTCCTGACTTTC	CASSLNPTAGANVLTF
TRBJ1-1	TRBV5-8	NA	NA	TGTGCCAGCAGCCGGGGGTACACCACTGAAGCTTTCTTT	CASSRGYTTEAFF
TRBJ1-1	TRBV27	NA	TRBD1	TGTGCCAGCAGTCCCCCAGGGGGCACGGGCACTGAAGCTTTCTTT	CASSPPGGTGTEAFF
TRBJ1-2	TRBV15	NA	NA	TGTGCCACCAGCCATAACTATGGCTACACCTTC	CATSHNYGYTF
TRBJ1-5	TRBV5-1	NA	NA	TGCGCCAGCAGCTTCGGGGGGGATCAGCCCCAGCATTTT	CASSFGGDQPQHF
TRBJ2-6	TRBV4-2	few	NA	TGTGCCAGCAGCCAAGATCTCCTATCTGGGGCCAACGTCCTGACTTTC	CASSQDLLSGANVLTF
TRBJ2-7	TRBV19	NA	TRBD2	TGTGCCAGTAGTATAGGTCCCGGGGGGTTCTACGAGCAGTACTTC	CASSIGPGGFYEQYF
TRBJ1-4	TRBV4-3	NA	TRBD1	TGCGCCAGCAGCCAAGATCGGAGACAGGGGTATGAAAAACTGTTTTTT	CASSQDRRQGYEKLFF
TRBJ1-2	TRBV4-1	NA	NA	TGCGCCAGCAGCCAGGCCGGGACAAGGGTTTCAAGGGGCTACACCTTC	CASSQAGTRVSRGYTF
TRBJ1-1	TRBV19	NA	NA	TGTGCCAGTAGTATGCCTTTCGGACTTGAGAACACTGAAGCTTTCTTT	CASSMPFGLENTEAFF
TRBJ1-2	TRBV29-1	NA	TRBD1	TGCAGCGTCTTATGGACAGGGGGCTATGGCTACACCTTC	CSVLWTGGYGYTF
TRBJ2-2	TRBV4-1	NA	NA	TGCGCCAGCAGCCAAGGGAGCGGTGGCACCGGGGAGCTGTTTTTT	CASSQGSGGTGELFF
TRBJ1-2	TRBV5-1	NA	TRBD1	TGCGCCAGCAGCGCCCGGGACAGGGATTGGCGTGGCTACACCTTC	CASSARDRDWRGYTF
TRBJ2-5	TRBV5-1	NA	NA	TGCGCCAGCAGCTCGGACAGGAGGGGAGTGTGGGAGACCCAGTACTTC	CASSSDRRGVWETQYF
TRBJ2-3	TRBV27	once	NA	TGTGCCAGCAGTCGCCTGGACAGTCCAGATACGCAGTATTTT	CASSRLDSPDTQYF
TRBJ1-2	TRBV5-1	NA	TRBD1	TGCGCCAGCAGTCAAATTATGACAGGGGCCTATGGCTACACCTTC	CASSQIMTGAYGYTF
TRBJ1-1	TRBV25-1	once	NA	TGTGCCAGCACCGCCTACCAGAACACTGAAGCTTTCTTT	CASTAYQNTEAFF
TRBJ1-2	TRBV7-8	NA	TRBD1	TGTGCCAGCAGCCCCGGGACAGGGGTTTATGAAGGTGGCTACACCTTC	CASSPGTGVYEGGYTF
TRBJ2-6	TRBV5-1	NA	NA	TGCGCCAGCAGCTTGGCAGGAACCTCTGGGGCCAACGTCCTGACTTTC	CASSLAGTSGANVLTF
TRBJ1-2	TRBV25-1	few	NA	TGTGCCAGCAGTCGAAGTCGAAGTGCGGGCTACACCTTC	CASSRSRSAGYTF
TRBJ1-3	TRBV9	NA	NA	TGTGCCAGCAGCGAGCGATCGAGACAGGTCGCGGGAAACACCATATATTTT	CASSERSRQVAGNTIYF
TRBJ2-7	TRBV9	NA	NA	TGTGCCAGCAGCCTGAGGTCGGACTCCTCCTACGAGCAGTACTTC	CASSLRSDSSYEQYF
TRBJ1-5	TRBV5-6	NA	NA	TGTGCCAGCAGCCTAGGTGGGGGGTTGGGAAATCAGCCCCAGCATTTT	CASSLGGGLGNQPQHF
TRBJ2-2	TRBV5-1	NA	TRBD2	TGCGCCAGCAGCTTGGGAGCCATCGGGGGGACCTCCTCGGGGGAGCTGTTTTTT	CASSLGAIGGTSSGELFF
TRBJ2-3	TRBV5-1	NA	NA	TGCGCCAGCAGCCCGTGGAGAAGCACAGATACGCAGTATTTT	CASSPWRSTDTQYF
TRBJ1-2	TRBV27	many	TRBD1	TGTGCCAGCAGTTTATCGGGGGACAGGGGGGTCTATGGCTACACCTTC	CASSLSGDRGVYGYTF
TRBJ1-2	TRBV27	NA	TRBD1	TGTGCCAGCAGACGGCCGGGACAGGGAAAGGGCTACACCTTC	CASRRPGQGKGYTF
TRBJ1-2	TRBV4-3	NA	NA	TGCGCCAGCAGCCAAAAAGATGGAGGGGAGAGTGGCTACACCTTC	CASSQKDGGESGYTF
TRBJ1-1	TRBV14	NA	NA	TGTGCCAGCAGCCCAAACGTAGGAGTCAGTGAAGCTTTCTTT	CASSPNVGVSEAFF
TRBJ1-1	TRBV7-6	NA	NA	TGTGCCAGCAGCTTAGGCGGGACTCCCGAGACTGAAGCTTTCTTT	CASSLGGTPETEAFF
TRBJ1-6	TRBV7-6	medium-sized	NA	TGTGCCAGCAGCTTACTGGGACCGGGGGATTCACCCCTCCACTTT	CASSLLGPGDSPLHF
TRBJ1-2	TRBV19	NA	NA	TGTGCCACCCATAGCAGTTCTAACTATGGCTACACCTTC	CATHSSSNYGYTF
TRBJ1-2	TRBV12-5	NA	NA	TGTGCTAGTGGTTTGGTAGCCGACACAGACTACACCTTC	CASGLVADTDYTF
TRBJ2-3	TRBV7-6	NA	TRBD1	TGTGCCAGCAGCCCGTGGACAGGAGACACAGATACGCAGTATTTT	CASSPWTGDTDTQYF
TRBJ2-3	TRBV5-1	NA	NA	TGCGCCAGCAGCTCACAGGGTTCTAGCACAGATACGCAGTATTTT	CASSSQGSSTDTQYF
TRBJ2-5	TRBV3-1/TRBV3-2	NA	NA	TGTGCCAGCAACCGGATGGGGGAGCCAGGGGTAACGACCCAGTACTTC	CASNRMGEPGVTTQYF